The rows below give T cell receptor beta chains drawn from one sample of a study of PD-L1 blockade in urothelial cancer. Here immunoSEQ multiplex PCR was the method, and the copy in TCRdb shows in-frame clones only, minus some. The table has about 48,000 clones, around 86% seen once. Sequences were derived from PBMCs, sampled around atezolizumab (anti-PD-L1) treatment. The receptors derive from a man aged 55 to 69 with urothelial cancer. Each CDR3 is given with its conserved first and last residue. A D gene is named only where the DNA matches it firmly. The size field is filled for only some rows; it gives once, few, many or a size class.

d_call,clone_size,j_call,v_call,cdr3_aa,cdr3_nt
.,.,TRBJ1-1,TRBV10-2,CASSPRHSAEAFF,TGCGCCAGCAGTCCACGACATAGCGCTGAAGCTTTCTTT
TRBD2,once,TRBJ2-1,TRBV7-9,CASSSGLGSLHEQFF,TGTGCCAGCAGCTCGGGACTAGGATCCCTGCATGAGCAGTTCTTC
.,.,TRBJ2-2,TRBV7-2,CALRTNTGSMNTGELFF,TGTGCCCTGAGGACGAATACAGGGAGCATGAACACCGGGGAGCTGTTTTTT
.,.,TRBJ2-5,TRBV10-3,CATANRETQYF,TGTGCCACCGCTAACAGGGAGACCCAGTACTTC
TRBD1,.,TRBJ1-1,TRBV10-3,CAIRPDRGMVNTEAFF,TGTGCCATTAGGCCGGACAGGGGAATGGTGAACACTGAAGCTTTCTTT
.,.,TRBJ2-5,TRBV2,CASNRQAYQETQYF,TGTGCCAGCAATAGACAGGCCTACCAAGAGACCCAGTACTTC
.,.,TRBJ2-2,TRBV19,CASSRQGNTGELFF,TGTGCCAGTAGTCGGCAGGGGAACACCGGGGAGCTGTTTTTT
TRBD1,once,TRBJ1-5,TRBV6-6,CASSSRTGDNQPQHF,TGTGCCAGCAGTTCGCGGACAGGGGATAATCAGCCCCAGCATTTT
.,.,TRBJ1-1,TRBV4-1,CASSQEGKGRRNTEAFF,TGCGCCAGCAGCCAAGAGGGTAAAGGAAGGAGGAACACTGAAGCTTTCTTT
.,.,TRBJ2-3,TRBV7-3,CASSLVGTDTQYF,TGTGCCAGCAGCTTAGTAGGCACAGATACGCAGTATTTT
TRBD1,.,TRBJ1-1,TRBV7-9,CASSSPASWTGAQNTEAFF,TGTGCCAGCAGCTCCCCTGCCTCCTGGACAGGCGCCCAGAACACTGAAGCTTTCTTT
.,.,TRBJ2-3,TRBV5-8,CASSLDTVTSTDTQYF,TGTGCCAGCAGCCTGGACACAGTTACTAGCACAGATACGCAGTATTTT
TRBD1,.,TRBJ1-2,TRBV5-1,CASSPDRARGYTF,TGCGCCAGCAGCCCGGACAGGGCTCGAGGCTACACCTTC
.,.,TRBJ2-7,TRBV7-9,CASSLVSGKSEQYF,TGTGCCAGCAGCTTAGTGTCAGGGAAGTCCGAGCAGTACTTC
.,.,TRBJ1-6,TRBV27,CASSLQGSGSPLHF,TGTGCCAGCAGTCTTCAGGGGTCCGGTTCACCCCTCCACTTT
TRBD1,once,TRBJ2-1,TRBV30,CAWRPQGNNEQFF,TGTGCCTGGAGGCCACAGGGGAACAATGAGCAGTTCTTC
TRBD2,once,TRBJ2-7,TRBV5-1,CASTPSGGAAYEQYF,TGCGCCAGCACCCCGTCGGGGGGGGCCGCTTACGAGCAGTACTTC
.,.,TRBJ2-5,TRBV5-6,CASSLYRGPGETQYF,TGTGCCAGCAGCTTGTATAGGGGCCCCGGGGAGACCCAGTACTTC
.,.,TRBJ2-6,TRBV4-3,CASSQDSGAGANVLTF,TGCGCCAGCAGCCAAGATTCGGGGGCTGGGGCCAACGTCCTGACTTTC
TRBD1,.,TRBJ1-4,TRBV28,CASSLGQGAANEKLFF,TGTGCCAGCAGTTTAGGGCAGGGGGCTGCTAATGAAAAACTGTTTTTT
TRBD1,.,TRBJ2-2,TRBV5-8,CASSNTGDNTGELFF,TGTGCCAGCAGCAACACAGGGGACAACACCGGGGAGCTGTTTTTT
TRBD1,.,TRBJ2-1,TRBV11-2,CASSLGQAANEQFF,TGTGCCAGCAGCCTCGGACAGGCCGCCAATGAGCAGTTCTTC
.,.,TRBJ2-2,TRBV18,CASCTGQVGELFF,TGTGCCAGCTGTACTGGGCAGGTCGGGGAGCTGTTTTTT
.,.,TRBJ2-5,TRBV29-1,CSALPGTHQETQYF,TGCAGCGCTCTCCCGGGGACTCATCAAGAGACCCAGTACTTC
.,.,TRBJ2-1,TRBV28,CASWARPPREQFF,TGTGCCAGCTGGGCCCGGCCCCCCAGAGAGCAGTTCTTC
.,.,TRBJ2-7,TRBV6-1,CASSRQVVGSYEQYF,TGTGCCAGCAGTAGACAGGTCGTGGGGTCCTACGAGCAGTACTTC
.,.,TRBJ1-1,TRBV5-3,CARSPLPSTGTEAFF,TGTGCCAGAAGCCCGTTACCCTCGACGGGCACTGAAGCTTTCTTT
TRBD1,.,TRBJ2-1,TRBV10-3,CAISLSGQGASNEQFF,TGTGCCATCAGTCTCTCCGGACAGGGGGCAAGCAATGAGCAGTTCTTC
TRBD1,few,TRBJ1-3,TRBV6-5,CASSRTGNSGNTIYF,TGTGCCAGCAGTCGGACAGGGAACTCTGGAAACACCATATATTTT